A selection of T cell receptor beta chains follows, all from one sample in a study of cytomegalovirus exposure and HLA in healthy donors. TCRdb keeps only in-frame clones here, not all; method: immunoSEQ multiplex PCR. The sample consists of 90,000 to 120,000 clones, roughly 77% of them appearing once. Specimen: PBMCs. Receptor source: a woman between 50 and 59 years old in good health and CMV-seropositive. Each CDR3 is given with its conserved first and last residue. The D gene is left open where the match is weak. Clone size is given for some rows only: seen once, a few or many times, or a class if the clone is expanded.

J | size | V | D | CDR3 | DNA
TRBJ2-2 | NA | TRBV14 | NA | CASSHDWGVRTGELFF | TGTGCCAGCAGCCACGACTGGGGGGTTCGGACCGGGGAGCTGTTTTTT
TRBJ1-1 | NA | TRBV4-1 | TRBD1 | CASSLKTGQGNTEAFF | TGCGCCAGCAGCCTAAAAACGGGACAGGGGAACACTGAAGCTTTCTTT
TRBJ1-1 | NA | TRBV27 | NA | CASGRVNTEAFF | TGTGCCAGCGGCAGGGTGAACACTGAAGCTTTCTTT
TRBJ2-5 | NA | TRBV15 | NA | CATSRDRGETQYF | TGTGCCACCAGCAGAGATCGCGGGGAGACCCAGTACTTC
TRBJ2-7 | NA | TRBV4-2 | NA | CASSQDHPGSSYEQYF | TGTGCCAGCAGCCAAGATCACCCAGGAAGCTCCTACGAGCAGTACTTC
TRBJ1-2 | NA | TRBV10-2 | NA | CASSVGGDYGYTF | TGCGCCAGCAGTGTCGGGGGGGACTATGGCTACACCTTC
TRBJ2-7 | NA | TRBV5-6 | TRBD2 | CASSLMLAGGPTTYEQYF | TGTGCCAGCAGCTTGATGCTAGCGGGGGGGCCTACTACCTACGAGCAGTACTTC
TRBJ2-1 | NA | TRBV2 | NA | CASSERGLSGFSYNEQFF | TGTGCCAGCAGTGAACGGGGGTTGAGCGGGTTCTCCTACAATGAGCAGTTCTTC
TRBJ1-2 | NA | TRBV23-1 | TRBD1 | CASSHRQGHCLIISTMYNYGYTF | TGCGCCAGCAGTCACCGACAGGGGCACTGCTTGATCATATCCACTATGTATAACTATGGCTACACCTTC
TRBJ2-7 | NA | TRBV6-5 | NA | CATRTLRGEQYF | TGTGCCACCCGGACATTGCGAGGCGAGCAGTACTTC
TRBJ2-5 | NA | TRBV6-5 | NA | CASRPTREETQYF | TGTGCCAGCAGACCGACAAGAGAAGAGACCCAGTACTTC
TRBJ1-5 | NA | TRBV15 | TRBD1 | CATSRVNRGLVSNQPQHF | TGTGCCACCAGCAGAGTCAACAGGGGGTTAGTTAGCAATCAGCCCCAGCATTTT
TRBJ1-2 | few | TRBV6-6 | NA | CASSSPTENYGYTF | TGTGCCAGCAGTTCTCCGACAGAAAACTATGGCTACACCTTC
TRBJ2-7 | NA | TRBV30 | TRBD1 | CAWSALQGARSYEQYF | TGTGCCTGGAGTGCCTTACAGGGGGCCCGCTCCTACGAGCAGTACTTC
TRBJ2-1 | NA | TRBV6-4 | NA | CASSRERLSSYNEQFF | TGTGCCAGCAGTCGGGAGCGGCTGAGCTCCTACAATGAGCAGTTCTTC
TRBJ2-7 | NA | TRBV4-1 | NA | CASSLAFLEQQYEQYF | TGCGCCAGCAGCCTCGCGTTTCTTGAACAGCAGTACGAGCAGTACTTC
TRBJ2-1 | NA | TRBV11-3 | TRBD2 | CASSFGLADDDEQFF | TGTGCCAGCAGCTTTGGACTAGCAGATGACGATGAGCAGTTCTTC
TRBJ1-2 | NA | TRBV18 | TRBD1 | CASSPRQGRNYGYTF | TGTGCCAGCTCACCAAGACAGGGGCGTAACTATGGCTACACCTTC
TRBJ1-1 | few | TRBV14 | NA | CASSQDRNTEAFF | TGTGCCAGCAGCCAAGACCGGAACACTGAAGCTTTCTTT
TRBJ2-1 | NA | TRBV9 | TRBD2 | CASSPRLAVSSYNEQFF | TGTGCCAGCAGCCCGCGACTAGCGGTCTCTTCCTACAATGAGCAGTTCTTC
TRBJ2-1 | NA | TRBV27 | NA | CASSTGYNEQFF | TGTGCCAGCAGTACAGGCTACAATGAGCAGTTCTTC
TRBJ2-1 | NA | TRBV7-9 | TRBD2 | CASSSRGGHEQFF | TGTGCCAGCAGCTCCCGGGGGGGTCATGAGCAGTTCTTC
TRBJ2-3 | NA | TRBV29-1 | TRBD1 | CSVSGTGRTDTQYF | TGCAGCGTTTCCGGGACAGGTCGCACAGATACGCAGTATTTT
TRBJ1-2 | NA | TRBV6-1 | NA | CASSEGGSHGYTF | TGTGCCAGCAGTGAAGGAGGGTCGCATGGCTACACCTTC
TRBJ1-2 | NA | TRBV27 | NA | CASSLVPPAGNYGYTF | TGTGCCAGCAGTTTAGTCCCACCGGCAGGGAACTATGGCTACACCTTC
TRBJ1-2 | NA | TRBV28 | TRBD1 | CASSSGQVNYGYTF | TGTGCCAGCAGTTCGGGACAGGTCAACTATGGCTACACCTTC
TRBJ2-5 | NA | TRBV27 | NA | CASSFPGETQYF | TGTGCCAGCAGTTTCCCGGGAGAGACCCAGTACTTC
TRBJ2-3 | NA | TRBV4-1 | NA | CASSQGGRVQDTQYF | TGCGCCAGCAGCCAAGGCGGCCGGGTTCAAGATACGCAGTATTTT
TRBJ2-2 | NA | TRBV2 | NA | CASPRRDRSTGELFF | TGTGCCAGCCCAAGGCGGGACAGATCCACCGGGGAGCTGTTTTTT
TRBJ2-3 | few | TRBV18 | NA | CASSPPGNTDTQYF | TGTGCCAGCTCACCTCCGGGGAACACAGATACGCAGTATTTT
TRBJ2-1 | NA | TRBV6-1 | TRBD2 | CASRAVGLAGNEQFF | TGTGCCAGCAGGGCCGTCGGGCTAGCGGGGAATGAGCAGTTCTTC
TRBJ2-1 | few | TRBV4-1 | TRBD2 | CASSHTGTINNEQFF | TGCGCCAGCAGCCATACCGGGACTATCAACAATGAGCAGTTCTTC